A selection of T cell receptor beta chains follows, all from one sample in a study of technical replicates of blood from several donors. The protocol was immunoSEQ multiplex PCR, while the TCRdb copy is restricted to in-frame clones and leaves out a portion. The profile covers about 70,000 clones, with 95% to 97% appearing a single time and approximately 0.2% taken by the ten largest. Sequencing was done on a sample of T cells isolated from PBMCs. Receptors originate from a human donor in good health. CDR3s include the opening cysteine and the closing phenylalanine or tryptophan. D genes are given only for firm matches. The size entry is marked missing in some rows and otherwise reads once, few, many or a size class.

clone_size,cdr3_length,d_call,j_call,v_call,cdr3_nt,cdr3_aa
-,20,TRBD2,TRBJ2-4,TRBV19,TGTGCCAGTAGTTCCCCCAGGCTAGCGGGAGGACCTCTAGCCAAAAACATTCAGTACTTC,CASSSPRLAGGPLAKNIQYF
-,14,-,TRBJ1-1,TRBV27,TGTGCCAGCAGTTTGAAGGGAGAGGGCACTGAAGCTTTCTTT,CASSLKGEGTEAFF
-,16,-,TRBJ2-5,TRBV4-2,TGTGCCAGCAGCCAAGATCCCCGCCAGTACCAAGAGACCCAGTACTTC,CASSQDPRQYQETQYF
once,14,-,TRBJ2-3,TRBV5-1,TGCGCCAGCAGCCGGACTACCCCCACAGATACGCAGTATTTT,CASSRTTPTDTQYF
-,13,TRBD1,TRBJ1-1,TRBV5-1,TGCGCCAGCAGCTTACAGGGGGTTATTGAAGCTTTCTTT,CASSLQGVIEAFF
-,14,TRBD1,TRBJ2-3,TRBV11-2,TGTGCCAGCAGCTCGGGACAGGGCACAGATACGCAGTATTTT,CASSSGQGTDTQYF
-,14,-,TRBJ2-7,TRBV7-6,TGTGCCAGCAGCCAAACCCTGGACTCGGGGGAGCAGTACTTC,CASSQTLDSGEQYF
-,14,TRBD2,TRBJ2-5,TRBV27,TGTGCCAGCAGTTATGCGACTAGCTCGGGGACCCAGTACTTC,CASSYATSSGTQYF
few,13,-,TRBJ1-5,TRBV10-3,TGTGCCATCAGTGTCGGGGTGGATCAGCCCCAGCATTTT,CAISVGVDQPQHF
-,15,-,TRBJ1-5,TRBV28,TGTGCCAGCAGTTTTACGGGTCGGTTTCTAAAGCCCCAGCATTTT,CASSFTGRFLKPQHF
-,14,-,TRBJ1-6,TRBV30,TGTGCCGCCGAATCCGAGGCCTATAATTCACCCCTCCACTTT,CAAESEAYNSPLHF
-,16,-,TRBJ2-5,TRBV11-2,TGTGCCAGCAGCTTAGCTCACCTGGTGGTACGGGAGACCCAGTACTTC,CASSLAHLVVRETQYF
-,18,TRBD1,TRBJ1-5,TRBV5-6,TGTGCCAGCAGCTCGTGGGATGGGGACAGGGACTTAAATCAGCCCCAGCATTTT,CASSSWDGDRDLNQPQHF
once,16,TRBD2,TRBJ2-2,TRBV6-5,TGTGCCAGCAGTTACTGGCTAGCGGGAGGGCCCGGGGAGCTGTTTTTT,CASSYWLAGGPGELFF
-,12,TRBD1,TRBJ2-3,TRBV30,TGTGCCTGGGACAGGGGATTAGATACGCAGTATTTT,CAWDRGLDTQYF
once,14,TRBD1,TRBJ1-1,TRBV4-1,TGCGCCAGCAGCCACTACAGGGGGAACACTGAAGCTTTCTTT,CASSHYRGNTEAFF
-,13,-,TRBJ2-5,TRBV30,TGTGCCTGGAGTGTTGGGCACCAAGAGACCCAGTACTTC,CAWSVGHQETQYF
-,15,TRBD1,TRBJ1-5,TRBV5-6,TGTGCCAGCAGCTTGAACAGGGGGAGCAATCAGCCCCAGCATTTT,CASSLNRGSNQPQHF
-,13,-,TRBJ2-2,TRBV10-1,TGCGCCAGCAGTGAGATCAGGTCCGGGGAGCTGTTTTTT,CASSEIRSGELFF
-,14,-,TRBJ2-1,TRBV7-7,TGTGCTAGCAGCTTAGGAGGCAGCCGTGGTGAGCAGTTCTTC,CASSLGGSRGEQFF
-,13,-,TRBJ2-5,TRBV30,TGTGCCTGGAGTGAGGTGGGGCCGGAGACCCAGTACTTC,CAWSEVGPETQYF
-,15,-,TRBJ1-1,TRBV18,TGTGCCAGCTCACCAATGCGCTGGGGAGGCACTGAAGCTTTCTTT,CASSPMRWGGTEAFF
-,11,-,TRBJ2-5,TRBV7-8,TGTGCCAGCACCCGGGGGGAGACCCAGTACTTC,CASTRGETQYF
-,15,-,TRBJ2-2,TRBV13,TGTGCCAGCAGGTTTGGGACTTTGAACACCGGGGAGCTGTTTTTT,CASRFGTLNTGELFF
-,15,TRBD1,TRBJ1-4,TRBV2,TGTGCCAGCAGTATTCTACAGGGGGCAAGGGAAAAACTGTTTTTT,CASSILQGAREKLFF
-,16,-,TRBJ1-2,TRBV13,TGTGCCAGCAGCTTAGAAAAGTCGTTGAGGCACCTGGGCTACACCTTC,CASSLEKSLRHLGYTF
-,15,-,TRBJ1-2,TRBV5-6,TGTGCCAGCAGCTCAAGGGTTACCTATACGGGGGGCTACACCTTC,CASSSRVTYTGGYTF
-,15,TRBD2,TRBJ2-7,TRBV6-6,TGTGCCAGTAAACCGGCTAGCGGGGGGTCCCATGAGCAGTACTTC,CASKPASGGSHEQYF
-,15,-,TRBJ1-5,TRBV30,TGTGCCTGGAGTCGCAAGCGCAATAGCAATCAGCCCCAGCATTTT,CAWSRKRNSNQPQHF
-,14,TRBD1,TRBJ2-7,TRBV5-6,TGTGCCAGCAGCACACCGACAGGGTCCTCCGAGCAGTACTTC,CASSTPTGSSEQYF
-,14,-,TRBJ2-7,TRBV4-1,TGCGCCAGCAGCCAAGGGATGGGGCAGTACGAGCAGTACTTC,CASSQGMGQYEQYF
-,15,TRBD2,TRBJ2-1,TRBV27,TGTGCCAGCACCCGGACTAGCGGGAGAGTCTATGAGCAGTTCTTC,CASTRTSGRVYEQFF
-,15,-,TRBJ1-4,TRBV5-1,TGCGCCAGCAGCTTGGACAGGACAACTAATGAAAAACTGTTTTTT,CASSLDRTTNEKLFF
-,15,-,TRBJ2-5,TRBV23-1,TGCGCCAGCAGTCAATTTGCGCCTAGCCAAGAGACCCAGTACTTC,CASSQFAPSQETQYF
-,16,TRBD2,TRBJ2-7,TRBV2,TGTGCCAGCAGTGAATTTGGGGCACGGACTAGCGGAGAGCAGTACTTC,CASSEFGARTSGEQYF
-,18,TRBD1,TRBJ1-1,TRBV11-2,TGTGCCAGCAGCCCCGGGACAGGGGGATGGAGTTTGAACACTGAAGCTTTCTTT,CASSPGTGGWSLNTEAFF
-,13,TRBD1,TRBJ1-1,TRBV29-1,TGCAGCGGAACAGGGGATGTGAACACTGAAGCTTTCTTT,CSGTGDVNTEAFF
once,15,-,TRBJ2-7,TRBV5-1,TGCGCCAGCAGCTTGGTCGGGGTCGTCTCCTACGAGCAGTACTTC,CASSLVGVVSYEQYF
once,14,-,TRBJ1-2,TRBV27,TGTGCCAGCAGTTTAGAGAGGGTGGGCTATGGCTACACCTTC,CASSLERVGYGYTF
-,14,-,TRBJ1-4,TRBV2,TGTGCCAGCAGTGGCCCTATCTGGAGGGAAAAACTGTTTTTT,CASSGPIWREKLFF
-,15,TRBD1,TRBJ2-5,TRBV7-9,TGTGCCAGCAGCTCGGACAGGGCACTGAAAGAGACCCAGTACTTC,CASSSDRALKETQYF
-,13,-,TRBJ2-3,TRBV7-8,TGTGCCAGCAGCTTATATAGCACAGATACGCAGTATTTT,CASSLYSTDTQYF
-,15,TRBD1,TRBJ2-2,TRBV30,TGTGCCTGGAATACCGGGACAGGGTATACCGGGGAGCTGTTTTTT,CAWNTGTGYTGELFF
-,14,-,TRBJ2-3,TRBV11-3,TGTGCCAGCAGCTTAGCCGTAAGCACAGATACGCAGTATTTT,CASSLAVSTDTQYF
-,15,TRBD2,TRBJ2-3,TRBV6-1,TGTGCCAGCAGTATCGGGGGGGGAGACACAGATACGCAGTATTTT,CASSIGGGDTDTQYF
-,17,TRBD2,TRBJ2-3,TRBV28,TGTGCCAGCAGTTTTCCCTTGGGACTAGCGGACACAGATACGCAGTATTTT,CASSFPLGLADTDTQYF
-,13,-,TRBJ1-5,TRBV10-3,TGTGCCACCCAGGGGATGGGAGATCAGCCCCAGCATTTT,CATQGMGDQPQHF
-,15,TRBD1,TRBJ2-6,TRBV6-5,TGTGCCAGCAGTCCGGACAGGGTTGTCTCCAACGTCCTGACTTTC,CASSPDRVVSNVLTF
-,16,-,TRBJ1-1,TRBV4-1,TGCGCCAGCAGCCACGCTATAAGCGTAATTCAAGCTGAAGCTTTCTTT,CASSHAISVIQAEAFF
-,13,-,TRBJ2-3,TRBV7-2,TGTGCCAGCAGCTTGGCCCTAGCAGATACGCAGTATTTT,CASSLALADTQYF
-,14,TRBD1,TRBJ2-7,TRBV2,TGTGCCAGCAACCCGGGACAGGGGCCCTACGAGCAGTACTTC,CASNPGQGPYEQYF
-,15,TRBD2,TRBJ2-5,TRBV6-6,TGTGCCAGCAGTAGTAGCGGGACCACCAGGGAGACCCAGTACTTC,CASSSSGTTRETQYF
-,13,-,TRBJ1-1,TRBV6-6,TGTGCCAGCGGCGGGGGCCAGAGCACTGAAGCTTTCTTT,CASGGGQSTEAFF
-,16,TRBD2,TRBJ2-3,TRBV5-4,TGTGCCAGCAGCTCGGGACTAGCAGAACTAACCTATACGCAGTATTTT,CASSSGLAELTYTQYF
once,13,-,TRBJ2-7,TRBV6-1,TGTGCCAGCAGTGATTGGAGAAGCTACGAGCAGTACTTC,CASSDWRSYEQYF
-,16,-,TRBJ2-7,TRBV21-1,TGTGCCAGCAGCGCCTGGGCAGGGTCGCCCGTCTACGAGCAGTACTTC,CASSAWAGSPVYEQYF
-,15,TRBD2,TRBJ2-1,TRBV5-1,TGCGCCAGCAGCTTCAGGACTAGCGAATACAATGAGCAGTTCTTC,CASSFRTSEYNEQFF
-,14,TRBD2,TRBJ2-7,TRBV9,TGTGCCAGCAGCGTATCCGGGACTAGCGGGAAGCAGTACTTC,CASSVSGTSGKQYF
-,16,TRBD1,TRBJ2-4,TRBV19,TGTGCCAGTAGTAAGGACAGGATGGGAACCAAAAACATTCAGTACTTC,CASSKDRMGTKNIQYF